These 9 T cell receptor beta chains originate from one sample sequenced in a study of beta chain features in type 1 diabetes. TCRB transcripts that were expressed got sequenced, as all of the isolated RNA had been reverse transcribed. Assay: immunoSEQ multiplex PCR; the TCRdb copy retains only in-frame clones and omits some. The repertoire holds around 430,000 clones, with about 32% as singletons. Sequencing was done on a sample of naive CD4+ T cells from blood. The receptors were sampled from a man aged 18 to 29 in good health.

The rearrangement links TRBV25-1 to TRBJ2-5; D is possibly TRBD1 (5 bases). Trimming took 3 bases from V and 14 from J, leaving 16 bases between them. This CDR3 has 12 residues. In germline, CDR1 is MGHDK, CDR2 SYGVNS. The CDR3 coding sequence is TGTGCCAGCAGTGAGGTTGACAGCCCTACTTACTTC. Protein: CASSEVDSPTYF.

This clone has only a few counts. V usage is TRBV29-1 and J usage is TRBJ2-5; TRBD2 agrees at 12 bases. From germline, CDR1 is SQVTM and CDR2 ANQGSEA. This CDR3 spans 14 amino acids. J lost 5 bases, V lost 3 bases, and 4 bases had no gene match. CDR3 loop: CSVDLAGGWETQYF. In DNA form, the CDR3 reads TGCAGCGTTGATCTAGCGGGAGGGTGGGAGACCCAGTACTTC.

The rearrangement links TRBV6-5 to TRBJ2-5; 7 bases align to TRBD2. The CDR3 has 15 residues. In germline, CDR1 is MNHEY, CDR2 SVGAGI. The V segment lost 6 bases and the J segment 1 base; nucleotides outside the gene matches: 8. DNA for the CDR3: TGTGCCAGCAGCCCTCCTCTAGCGGTCCAAGAGACCCAGTACTTC. Its translation: CASSPPLAVQETQYF.

This clone was found a few times. This chain uses TRBV25-1 with TRBJ1-1; TRBD1 matches 12 bases. The CDR3 is 17 residues long. V lost 7 bases and J lost 5; bases outside the gene matches: 14. Germline V gives CDR1 MGHDK, CDR2 SYGVNS. The CDR3 DNA reads TGTGCCAGCACTCAAGGGGGGACAGGGGGCGAGAGGACTGAAGCTTTCTTT. Its protein product is CASTQGGTGGERTEAFF.

This CDR3 is CAWGRTGLGHYGYTF. For the CDR3, the DNA is TGTGCCTGGGGAAGGACAGGGTTGGGACACTATGGCTACACCTTC. The chain carries TRBV30 and TRBJ1-2, with TRBD1 identical over 8 bases. CDR1 is GTSNPN and CDR2 is SVGIG in the germline V gene (reference sequence). The CDR3 has 15 amino acids. V dropped 5 bases and J dropped 3; count of bases not matched to a gene: 11.

This clone was observed a handful of times. The chain recombines TRBV30 with TRBJ2-7; a weak D match, TRBD2 (5 bases). This CDR3 has 14 amino acids. The germline V gene encodes CDR1 GTSNPN and CDR2 SVGIG (reference sequence). The ends were cut back, 1 base at V and 2 bases at J, with 12 bases in the middle. The CDR3: CAWSGTGITYEQYF. CDR3 nucleotide sequence: TGTGCCTGGAGTGGGACGGGGATCACCTACGAGCAGTACTTC.

The rearrangement joins TRBV10-3 to TRBJ2-3; weak D call: TRBD2 (5 bases). Trimming pared 7 bases from V and 6 bases from J, leaving 17 bases between. This CDR3 region has 14 residues. CDR1 and CDR2 from the germline V gene are ENHRY and SYGVKD. CDR3 amino acids: CAINQRTVGDTQYF. CDR3 sequence (DNA): TGTGCCATCAATCAGAGGACTGTCGGTGATACGCAGTATTTT.

This clone was counted a few times. This rearrangement joins TRBV29-1 to TRBJ2-7; D is undetermined. V lost 7 bases and J 7 bases, leaving 11 bases between the germline ends. The V gene's germline CDR1 is SQVTM and CDR2 ANQGSEA. CDR3 length equals 10 residues. CDR3 nucleotides: TGCAGCGCAGTCGTGGTGGAGCAGTACTTC. Translated, it gives CSAVVVEQYF.

The chain has TRBV18 and TRBJ2-1, with 7 nucleotides matching TRBD1. Germline V CDR1 and CDR2: KGHSH, LQKENI. After removal of 3 bases from V and 6 bases from J, the junction contained 5 bases not matched to a gene. The CDR3 covers 14 residues. The CDR3 protein is CASSPWDRGNEQFF. The DNA for the CDR3 is TGTGCCAGCTCACCCTGGGACAGAGGCAATGAGCAGTTCTTC.